This record covers a single T cell receptor (beta chain). Its antigen is as yet unknown. Those who donated were healthy HIV-negative adults, with no recent acute infections or vaccinations reported. Measured with immunoSEQ multiplex PCR; TCRdb has only the in-frame clones, and not every one. The table lists a few million clones, 85% to 95% of them singletons. This record belongs to a study of shared clonotypes between healthy human individuals. CDR3 size: 18 residues. The ends lost 1 base at V and 0 bases at J; junction bases unmatched: 6. CDR1 and CDR2 (germline): LGHNA, YSLEER. Notes on the study in general: Clonotypes shared by all four sorted-subset donors had higher generation probabilities than non-shared clonotypes.

Sample: naive CD4+ T cells from PBMCs. Described subset: CD45RA+ positively selected. This sequence joins TRBV4-3 and TRBJ2-2; 9 bases align to TRBD1. This TCR derives from a man aged 18-30 years in good health. Some clones in this sample may be carry-over from other donors' samples. The DNA of the CDR3 is TGCGCCAGCAGCCAAGGACCGGGACAGGGTACGAACACCGGGGAGCTGTTTTTT. It yields the protein CASSQGPGQGTNTGELFF.